The rows below give T cell receptor beta chains drawn from one sample of a study of blood T cell repertoires in COVID-19. Clones were sequenced by immunoSEQ multiplex PCR, and TCRdb holds only the in-frame ones, with some missing. The table has about 330,000 clones, 80% to 90% seen once. The sample comprised PBMCs or T cells enriched from blood (not recorded which). Receptors were obtained from a woman aged 25 to 45 who had recovered from COVID-19. Each CDR3 is given with its conserved first and last residue. D genes are given only for firm matches. Clone size is shown for a subset of rows, as once, few, many or a class of expanded clone.

abundance	j_gene	d_gene	v_gene	CDR3nt	CDR3aa
.	TRBJ1-2	.	TRBV7-2	TGTGCCAGCAGCTTAGGAGGGCTCGTCAAGGGCTACACCTTC	CASSLGGLVKGYTF
.	TRBJ1-3	TRBD1	TRBV5-1	TGCGCCAGCAGCCGGGACAGCTTAATCTCTGGAAACACCATATATTTT	CASSRDSLISGNTIYF
.	TRBJ2-2	.	TRBV7-9	TGTGCCAGCAGCTCGACAAGTGCGAACACCGGGGAGCTGTTTTTT	CASSSTSANTGELFF
once	TRBJ1-2	.	TRBV7-3	TGTGCCAGCAGCTTAACGGCCATCTCTAACTATGGCTACACCTTC	CASSLTAISNYGYTF
.	TRBJ2-3	TRBD2	TRBV15	TGTGCCACCAGCAGTCTACTAGCGGGGGCCGACACAGATACGCAGTATTTT	CATSSLLAGADTDTQYF
.	TRBJ1-2	.	TRBV7-9	TGTGCCAGCAGAATTCAAAGGGGGTTACATAACTATGGCTACACCTTC	CASRIQRGLHNYGYTF
few	TRBJ1-2	.	TRBV3-1/TRBV3-2	TGTGCCAGCAGCCAAGCTTTAGCGCGTGGCTACACCTTC	CASSQALARGYTF
.	TRBJ1-1	.	TRBV19	TGTGCCAGTAGTAGCGGACGGGGGGGGAACACTGAAGCTTTCTTT	CASSSGRGGNTEAFF
.	TRBJ1-2	TRBD1	TRBV28	TGTGCCAGCAGTCTCGGGACAGCCGTCCCCCTCCACTATGGCTACACCTTC	CASSLGTAVPLHYGYTF
.	TRBJ2-7	TRBD1	TRBV29-1	TGCAGCGTTGAAGATCGAAAAGTTGTCGGGACAGGCTCCTACGAGCAGTACTTC	CSVEDRKVVGTGSYEQYF
.	TRBJ2-5	.	TRBV11-2	TGTGCCAGCAGCTTGATGGGGCTAGTTGGAGAGACCCAGTACTTC	CASSLMGLVGETQYF
.	TRBJ1-6	.	TRBV5-6	TGTGCCAGCAGCTTACAGCCTAATTCACCCCTCCACTTT	CASSLQPNSPLHF
.	TRBJ1-2	.	TRBV25-1	TGTGCCAGCAGTCCCCAGGGATGGAACTATGGCTACACCTTC	CASSPQGWNYGYTF
.	TRBJ2-7	TRBD1	TRBV19	TGTGCCAGTAGGGAAAGACAGGGGCCCGCCTACGAGCAGTACTTC	CASRERQGPAYEQYF
.	TRBJ1-4	.	TRBV20-1	TGCAGTGCTAGTAAAGCAGGCCTTCCCCCAGTAAAACTGTTTTTT	CSASKAGLPPVKLFF
.	TRBJ1-5	TRBD1	TRBV6-5	TGTGCCAGCAGCGACCGGACAGGGAGACAGCCCCAGCATTTT	CASSDRTGRQPQHF
.	TRBJ2-2	TRBD2	TRBV2	TGTGCCAGCGGGCGGGGGGCAGCCGGGGAGCTGTTTTTT	CASGRGAAGELFF
.	TRBJ1-5	.	TRBV2	TGTGCCAGCAGTGAGGCGCGGGAACAGCCCCAGCATTTT	CASSEAREQPQHF
.	TRBJ2-7	TRBD2	TRBV19	TGTGCCAGTAGTAATAGCGGGTTGTTCTACGAGCAGTACTTC	CASSNSGLFYEQYF
once	TRBJ2-7	TRBD2	TRBV4-3	TGCGCCAGCAGCCAAGAGACTGGCGGGGGGTACTACGAGCAGTACTTC	CASSQETGGGYYEQYF
.	TRBJ1-4	TRBD1	TRBV11-2	TGTGCCAGCAGCAATACCGGGACAGGAACGGAGTCCGAAAAACTGTTTTTT	CASSNTGTGTESEKLFF
.	TRBJ1-2	.	TRBV21-1	TGTGCCAGCAGCCCCTTGCCGACCCTCCCCGACAAATTGGGCGGCTACACCTTC	CASSPLPTLPDKLGGYTF
.	TRBJ1-1	.	TRBV5-4	TGTGCCAGCAGGCCGGACCACAGGAGCACTGAAGCTTTCTTT	CASRPDHRSTEAFF
.	TRBJ1-4	TRBD1	TRBV5-1	TGCGCCAGCAGCTTACAGGGGGCTGCAACTAATGAAAAACTGTTTTTT	CASSLQGAATNEKLFF
many	TRBJ2-3	.	TRBV11-2	TGTGCCAGCAGCTTAGATCTTACAGATACGCAGTATTTT	CASSLDLTDTQYF
.	TRBJ2-3	.	TRBV6-5	TGTGCCATCCGGACAGATCTCGGTGGAGATACGCAGTATTTT	CAIRTDLGGDTQYF
.	TRBJ1-5	.	TRBV6-5	TGTGCCAGCAGTCGCGGGACGGGTGACAATCAGCCCCAGCATTTT	CASSRGTGDNQPQHF
.	TRBJ1-6	.	TRBV15	TGTGCCACCAGCAGATCAATATCGGATTCACCCCTCCACTTT	CATSRSISDSPLHF
.	TRBJ1-1	.	TRBV5-4	TGTGCCAGCAGCTTAGGCAGTACGGGGTCTTTCTTT	CASSLGSTGSFF
.	TRBJ2-2	.	TRBV5-1	TGCGCCAGCAACACAGGGCGTACCCTCACCGGGGAGCTGTTTTTT	CASNTGRTLTGELFF
.	TRBJ1-1	TRBD1	TRBV29-1	TGCAGCGCAGGGACAGGGTTGACCACTGAAGCTTTCTTT	CSAGTGLTTEAFF
.	TRBJ1-1	.	TRBV3-1/TRBV3-2	TGTGCCAGCAGCCAAGATTTACAGTTAGAAGCTTTCTTT	CASSQDLQLEAFF
few	TRBJ2-3	.	TRBV29-1	TGCAGCGTTGAGGTACAGCCAGATACGCAGTATTTT	CSVEVQPDTQYF
.	TRBJ1-5	.	TRBV19	TGTGCCAGTAGTCGGGGCGGGGGGGGCTATCAGCCCCAGCATTTT	CASSRGGGGYQPQHF
.	TRBJ1-5	.	TRBV19	TGTGCCAGTAGTATAGATCATGGGAGGGTGGGCAATCAGCCCCAGCATTTT	CASSIDHGRVGNQPQHF